These 16 T cell receptor beta chains were all obtained from the same sample, sequenced in a study of identical twins. TCRdb redid the calling of the 5' RACE reads with MiXCR, one entry per CDR3 protein. The sample shows about 520,000 distinct CDR3 sequences, around 20% of them seen only once. These data also featured in a second study, about T cells expressing NK-cell markers.

The sequenced sample consisted of CD4+ T cells sorted from blood. These receptors were obtained from a woman younger than 30 in good health.

The V call is TRBV5-1, the J call TRBJ2-1; TRBD2 matches 11 bases. The trim removed 3 bases at V and 2 bases at J, leaving 4 bases unmatched. The CDR3 totals 16 residues. Germline V gives CDR1 SGHRS, CDR2 YFSETQ. The CDR3 bases are TGCGCCAGCAGCTCCTCACTAGCGGGGGCCTACAATGAGCAGTTCTTC. It is translated as CASSSSLAGAYNEQFF.

This clonotype was detected a few times. This chain joins TRBV7-9 and TRBJ2-1; TRBD2 agrees at 10 bases. The J segment lost 8 bases and the V segment lost 2 bases, leaving 3 bases of the junction unmatched. Germline V gene sequence: CDR1 SEHNR, CDR2 FQNEAQ (reference sequence). The CDR3 spans 14 residues. The CDR3 is CASSLSGGVHEQFF. In DNA, the CDR3 is TGTGCCAGCAGCTTAAGCGGGGGGGTCCATGAGCAGTTCTTC.

A few counts support this clonotype. This chain uses TRBV20-1 with TRBJ2-7, with 8 bases matching TRBD2. This CDR3 region has 14 residues. J gave up 0 bases and V 7 bases, and 8 bases lay outside the gene matches. The germline gives CDR1 DFQATT, CDR2 SNEGSKA (reference sequence). CDR3 amino acids: CSVGGRGGSYEQYF. CDR3 in DNA: TGCAGTGTGGGAGGCCGGGGGGGCTCCTACGAGCAGTACTTC.

The chain employs TRBV14 and TRBJ2-7, with D possibly being TRBD1 (6 bases). V shed 4 bases and J shed 10 bases, with 14 bases lying between them. This CDR3 spans 12 amino acids. Germline V gene lookup returns CDR1 SGHDN and CDR2 FVKESK. CDR3 loop: CASSPGPGHQYF. CDR3 DNA: TGTGCCAGCAGCCCTGGACCGGGACATCAGTACTTC.

V usage is TRBV5-1 and J usage is TRBJ2-5; 9 nucleotides line up with TRBD2. Trimming at V came to 6 bases and at J to 2 bases, leaving 8 bases not matched to a gene. The CDR3 runs to 15 residues. Germline V lookup: CDR1 SGHRS, CDR2 YFSETQ. CDR3 sequence reads: CASTFLAGSQETQYF. CDR3 bases: TGCGCCAGCACCTTTCTAGCGGGAAGTCAAGAGACCCAGTACTTC. Variable domain in full (rest from reference TRBV5-1 and TRBJ2-5): KAGVTQTPRYLIKTRGQQVTLSCSPISGHRSVSWYQQTPGQGLQFLFEYFSETQRNKGNFPGRFSGRQFSNSRSEMNVSTLELGDSALYLCASTFLAGSQETQYFGPGTRLLVL.

This clonotype has a count of ten or more. The junction departs from germline at one end; a sequencing error may be responsible. J is TRBJ2-2 and V is TRBV7-7; D is perhaps TRBD1 (6 bases). This CDR3 spans 14 amino acids. The germline V gene has CDR1 SSHAT and CDR2 FNYEAQ (reference sequence). CDR3 sequence reads: CASSPTGRTGELFF. The DNA of the CDR3 is TGTGCTAGCAGCCCGACAGGCCGGACCGGGGAGCTGTTTTTT.

The chain recombines TRBV20-1 with TRBJ2-7; D gene unclear. The CDR3 covers 13 residues. Trimming took 0 bases from V and 5 from J, leaving 11 bases between them. Germline values: CDR1 DFQATT, CDR2 SNEGSKA (reference sequence). The CDR3: CSARDPPRDEQYF. The CDR3 nucleotides are TGCAGTGCTAGAGATCCCCCTCGCGACGAGCAGTACTTC.

This sequence joins TRBV18 and TRBJ2-1; D call uncertain. Trimming left V 5 bases short and J 8 bases short, with 13 bases between. The CDR3 runs 13 residues. The germline gives CDR1 KGHSH, CDR2 LQKENI. CDR3 in DNA: TGTGCCAGCTCATCCGAGCTAGGACATGAGCAGTTCTTC. Its protein product is CASSSELGHEQFF.

CDR3: CASSPTLTGGYGYTF. For the CDR3, the DNA is TGTGCCAGCAGTCCGACCCTGACAGGGGGCTATGGCTACACCTTC. V and J are TRBV27 and TRBJ1-2; 9 bases match TRBD1. V trimming: 5 bases; J trimming: 4 bases; junction bases outside the gene matches: 8. The CDR3 length is 15 residues. Germline CDR1 is MNHEY and CDR2 is SMNVEV (reference sequence).

The chain has TRBV18 and TRBJ2-6; the D gene is possibly TRBD1 (5 bases). Per germline, CDR1 KGHSH and CDR2 LQKENI. The CDR3 is 17 amino acids. V was cut by 3 bases and J by 0 bases, with 12 bases left in between. In DNA, the CDR3 is TGTGCCAGCTCACCCACTATTCAGGGCTCTGGGGCCAACGTCCTGACTTTC. It translates to CASSPTIQGSGANVLTF.

This clonotype has only a few counts. The chain is built from TRBV11-2 and TRBJ2-3, with a possible D match to TRBD2 (5 bases). This CDR3 region has 13 residues. V was shortened by 6 bases and J by 4 bases, with 11 bases between the two germline ends. The germline CDR1 and CDR2 sequences are SGHAT and FQNNGV. CDR3 bases: TGTGCCAGCAGACCCACTAGATCAGATACGCAGTATTTT. This sequence encodes CASRPTRSDTQYF.

This clonotype was recorded many times. The CDR3 DNA reads as TGTGCCAGCACCCGGGGGGACGAGCAGTACTTC. It yields the protein CASTRGDEQYF. The chain uses TRBV12-3 or TRBV12-4 and TRBJ2-7; 7 nucleotides agree with TRBD2. This CDR3 comprises 11 residues. V shed 7 bases, J shed 5 bases, and the junction held 2 bases outside the gene matches.

J is TRBJ1-1 and V is TRBV12-3 or TRBV12-4; D gene uncertain. The CDR3 loop spans 15 amino acids. V shed 3 bases and J shed 3 bases, with 14 bases lying between them. The CDR3 spells CASSFRLFLDTEAFF. CDR3 coding DNA: TGTGCCAGCAGTTTTAGGCTCTTTCTGGACACTGAAGCTTTCTTT.

V and J are TRBV6-1 and TRBJ2-1; 7 bases match TRBD2. The CDR3 is 16 amino acids. Germline CDR1 MNHNS, CDR2 SASEGT. Trimming took 6 bases from V and 4 from J; bases not matched to a gene: 12. In nucleotides, the CDR3 is TGTGCCAGCAGGACCCCCTCAGCGGGGATTTACAATGAGCAGTTCTTC. This encodes CASRTPSAGIYNEQFF.

V is TRBV20-1 and J is TRBJ2-1, with 9 positions matching TRBD2. J gave up 8 bases and V 0 bases, and 14 bases lay outside the gene matches. In germline, CDR1 is DFQATT, CDR2 SNEGSKA (reference sequence). The CDR3 contains 17 residues. CDR3 coding DNA: TGCAGTGCTAGAGATTTAGGCCGAGCGGGAGGATGGGATGAGCAGTTCTTC. Translating it yields CSARDLGRAGGWDEQFF.

The chain employs TRBV3-1 and TRBJ1-6; 8 bases are shared with TRBD1. Germline CDR1 LGHDT, CDR2 YNNKEL (reference sequence). Unmatched junction bases numbered 5, after V lost 3 bases and J lost 7 bases. The CDR3 is 15 residues long. The chain's CDR3 is CASSQGGDRNSPLHF. The CDR3 DNA reads as TGTGCCAGCAGCCAGGGAGGGGACAGGAATTCACCCCTCCACTTT.